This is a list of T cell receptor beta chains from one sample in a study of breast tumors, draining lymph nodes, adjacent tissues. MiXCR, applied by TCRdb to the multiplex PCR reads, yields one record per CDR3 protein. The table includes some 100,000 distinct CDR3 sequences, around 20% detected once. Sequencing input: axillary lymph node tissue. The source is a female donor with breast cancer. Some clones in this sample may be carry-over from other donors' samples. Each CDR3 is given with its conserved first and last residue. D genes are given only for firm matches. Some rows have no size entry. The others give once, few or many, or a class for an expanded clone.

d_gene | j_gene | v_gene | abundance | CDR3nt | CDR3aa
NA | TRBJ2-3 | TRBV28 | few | TGTGCCAGCAGTTTTCTTACGGGTTCAGATACGCAGTATTTT | CASSFLTGSDTQYF
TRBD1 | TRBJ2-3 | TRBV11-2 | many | TGTGCCAGCAGCTTAAGCGACAGGGCCACAGATACGCAGTATTTT | CASSLSDRATDTQYF
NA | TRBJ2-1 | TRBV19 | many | TGTGCCAGTATCGGGCAGGGGAGCGATGAGCAGTTCTTC | CASIGQGSDEQFF
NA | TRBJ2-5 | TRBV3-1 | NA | TGTGCCAGCAGCCAAGGACATATACCTGATTGGGTACCCCAAGAGGCCCAGTACTTC | CASSQGHIPDWVPQEAQYF
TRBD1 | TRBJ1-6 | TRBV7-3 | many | TGTGCCAGCAGCTTATGGGGACAGTATAATTCACCCCTCCACTTT | CASSLWGQYNSPLHF
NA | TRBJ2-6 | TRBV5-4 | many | TGTGCCAGCAGCTTGCGGGTAGCTGGGGCCAACGTCCTGACTTTC | CASSLRVAGANVLTF
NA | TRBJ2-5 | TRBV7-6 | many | TGTGCCAGCAGCTCGCCGGGACACAGCCAAGAGACCCAGTACTTC | CASSSPGHSQETQYF
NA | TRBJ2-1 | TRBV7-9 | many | TGTGCCAGCATCACCAGTGGGGGGGGCATACCCAATGAGCAGTTCTTC | CASITSGGGIPNEQFF
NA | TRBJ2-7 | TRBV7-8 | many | TGTGCCAGCAGCTTAGGCGTGAGGGAGCAGTACTTC | CASSLGVREQYF
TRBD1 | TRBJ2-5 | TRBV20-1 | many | TGCAGTGCTAGAGATGCCGGCAGGGGGTACCAAGAGACCCAGTACTTC | CSARDAGRGYQETQYF
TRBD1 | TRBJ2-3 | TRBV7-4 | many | TGTGCCAGCAGCTTAGGCATAGACGACAGGGGCTCAGATACGCAGTATTTT | CASSLGIDDRGSDTQYF
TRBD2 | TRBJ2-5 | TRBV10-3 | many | TGTGCCATCAGTGAGTCCAATAGCGGGAGGGCCCCCGAGACCCAGTACTTC | CAISESNSGRAPETQYF
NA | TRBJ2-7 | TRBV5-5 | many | TGTGCCAGCAGCTTGGCCACGGGTAGCTACGAGCAGTACTTC | CASSLATGSYEQYF
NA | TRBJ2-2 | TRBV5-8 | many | TGTGCCAGCAGCTTAGATCGTGCCGGGGAGCTGTTTTTT | CASSLDRAGELFF
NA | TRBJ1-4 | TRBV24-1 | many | TGTGCCACCAGTGACCCCAGGGGACCAGGAGAAAAACTGTTTTTT | CATSDPRGPGEKLFF
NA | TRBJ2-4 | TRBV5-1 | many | TGCGCCAGCACCCCCTTCGGGTCATGGGACATTCAGTACTTC | CASTPFGSWDIQYF
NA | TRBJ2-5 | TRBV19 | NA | TGTGCCAGTACAGAAGGGGCAGGGGCTCAAGAGACCCAGTACTTC | CASTEGAGAQETQYF
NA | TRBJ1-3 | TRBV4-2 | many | TGTGCCAGCAGTCCTAACACCGGTCAGGGAAACACCATATATTTT | CASSPNTGQGNTIYF
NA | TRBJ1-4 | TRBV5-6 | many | TGTGCCAGCAGCTTCGGGACGGGCAATGAAAAACTGTTTTTT | CASSFGTGNEKLFF
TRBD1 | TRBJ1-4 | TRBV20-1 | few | TGCAGTGCAAAGGACAGGGGATTTGCAACTAATGAAAAACTGTTTTTT | CSAKDRGFATNEKLFF
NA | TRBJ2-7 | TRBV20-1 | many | TGCAGTGTTGGGGCTGGGACAAATTCCTACGAGCAGTACTTC | CSVGAGTNSYEQYF
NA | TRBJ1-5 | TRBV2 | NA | TGTGCCAGCAGCCCGCAGGGTAATAGCAATCAGCCCCAGCATTTT | CASSPQGNSNQPQHF
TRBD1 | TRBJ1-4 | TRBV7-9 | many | TGTGCCAGCAGCCTACCCGGGACAGGACATGAAAAACTGTTTTTT | CASSLPGTGHEKLFF
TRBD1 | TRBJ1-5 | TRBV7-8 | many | TGTGCCAGCAGCCCCAGGGACAGGTATTATCAGCCCCAGCATTTT | CASSPRDRYYQPQHF
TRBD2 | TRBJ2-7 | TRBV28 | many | TGTGCCAGCAGGCCTAGCGGAACATTTACCTACGAGCAGTACTTC | CASRPSGTFTYEQYF
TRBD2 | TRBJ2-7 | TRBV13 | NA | TGTGCCAGCAGCTTAGGGGGACTAGTGTCTTACGAGCAGTACTTC | CASSLGGLVSYEQYF
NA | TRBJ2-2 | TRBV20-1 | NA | TGCAGTGCTAGAGATTCGTGGGGTACCGGGGAGCTGTTTTTT | CSARDSWGTGELFF
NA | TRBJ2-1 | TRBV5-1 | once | TGCGCCAGCTCTAGAGGGCCGGGGGATGAGCAGTTCTTC | CASSRGPGDEQFF
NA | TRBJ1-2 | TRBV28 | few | TGTGCCAGCAGTAAAGGGGGGACCTATGGCTACACCTTC | CASSKGGTYGYTF
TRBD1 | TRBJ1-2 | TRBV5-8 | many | TGTGCCAGCAGCCACCCACGGGACAGTATTTATGGCTACACCTTC | CASSHPRDSIYGYTF
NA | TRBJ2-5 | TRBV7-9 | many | TGTGCCAGCAGCTTTCTAGAGGGAACCACACAAGAGACCCAGTACTTC | CASSFLEGTTQETQYF
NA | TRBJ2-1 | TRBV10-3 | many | TGTGCCATCAGTGAGTCTCGGGATGAGCAGTTCTTC | CAISESRDEQFF
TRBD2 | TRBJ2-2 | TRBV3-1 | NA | TGTGCCAGCAGCCCGGGACTAGCGGGAGGAACCGGGGAGCTGTTTTTT | CASSPGLAGGTGELFF
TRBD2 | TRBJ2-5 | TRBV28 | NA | TGTGCCAGCAGTTTATCTAGGGGAGGGCCGGGCCAAGAGACCCAGTACTTC | CASSLSRGGPGQETQYF
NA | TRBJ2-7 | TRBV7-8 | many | TGTGCCAGCAGCAAGATGACAGATTCCTACGAGCAGTACTTC | CASSKMTDSYEQYF
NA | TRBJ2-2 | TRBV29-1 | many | TGCAGCGTTGAAGCGGAGAACACCGGGGAGCTGTTTTTT | CSVEAENTGELFF
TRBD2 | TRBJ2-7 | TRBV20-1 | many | TGCAGTGCTAGAGATCTTAGGGTTCTAGCGGGGGAAGCGCCCTACGAGCAGTACTTC | CSARDLRVLAGEAPYEQYF
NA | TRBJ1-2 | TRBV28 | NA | TGTGCCAGCAGTTTGCAGGGACTCTATGGCTACACCTTC | CASSLQGLYGYTF
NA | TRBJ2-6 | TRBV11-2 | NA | TGTGCCAGCAGCCCAGGAGGCGTGGCTGGGGCCAACGTCCTGACTTTC | CASSPGGVAGANVLTF
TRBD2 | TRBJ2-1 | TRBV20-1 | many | TGCAGTGCTAGAACCGGGACTAGCTCCTACAATGAGCAGTTCTTC | CSARTGTSSYNEQFF
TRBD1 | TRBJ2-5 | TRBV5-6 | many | TGTGCCAGCAGCTTAGGCCGGGACAGTCGTTCGACCCAGTACTTC | CASSLGRDSRSTQYF
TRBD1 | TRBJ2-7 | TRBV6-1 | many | TGTGCCAGCAGGCGGGACAGGGATTTCCACGAGCAGTACTTC | CASRRDRDFHEQYF
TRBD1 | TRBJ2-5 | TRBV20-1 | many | TGCAGTGCTAGAGGTCTCAGGGGGCAAGAGACCCAGTACTTC | CSARGLRGQETQYF
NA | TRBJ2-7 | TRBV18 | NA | TGTGCCAGCTCACGGACTGTACAGGGAGCCCCCTACGAGCAGTACTTC | CASSRTVQGAPYEQYF
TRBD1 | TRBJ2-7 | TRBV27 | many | TGTGCCAGCAGGGCTGGACAGGGGGGACTGAACGAGCAGTACTTC | CASRAGQGGLNEQYF
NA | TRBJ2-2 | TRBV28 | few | TGTGCCACCCGTTTAGATGGACAGATCACCGGGGAGCTGTTTTTT | CATRLDGQITGELFF
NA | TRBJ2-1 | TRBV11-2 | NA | TGTGCCAGCAGCTTCCGGGACTCATACTACAATGAGCAGTTCTTC | CASSFRDSYYNEQFF
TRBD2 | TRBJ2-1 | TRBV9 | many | TGTGCCAGTACTCTTGCGGGAGCTGGCCACAATGAGCAGTTCTTC | CASTLAGAGHNEQFF
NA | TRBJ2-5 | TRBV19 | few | TGTGCCAGTAGTATAGATCAAGGGACACCTCAAGAGACCCAGTACTTC | CASSIDQGTPQETQYF
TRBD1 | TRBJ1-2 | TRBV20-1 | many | TGCAGTGCTAGAGCCGCGGGACAGGGGCCCGGCGGCTATGGCTACACCTTC | CSARAAGQGPGGYGYTF
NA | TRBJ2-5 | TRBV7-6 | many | TGTGCCAGCACCTCTCTTGAGACCCAGTACTTC | CASTSLETQYF
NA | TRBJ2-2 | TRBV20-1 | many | TGCAGTGCTAGAGATCGGGTAGTCGGGGAGCTGTTTTTT | CSARDRVVGELFF
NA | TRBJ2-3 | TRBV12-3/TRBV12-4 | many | TGTGCCAGCAGTTTTGCTGACCGAAGCACAGATACGCAGTATTTT | CASSFADRSTDTQYF
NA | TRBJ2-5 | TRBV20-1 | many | TGCAGTGCTGTTCGTGGGGGCGCCCAGTACTTC | CSAVRGGAQYF